These 6 T cell receptor beta chains were all obtained from the same sample, sequenced in a study of CD8+CD57+ T cells in acquired aplastic anemia. Template material for TCR beta VDJ and CDR3 profiling consisted of genomic DNA. Each CDR3 protein is one row after TCRdb ran MiXCR on the reads. The sample holds some 64,000 distinct CDR3 sequences, over 45% seen once. Sequenced sample: sorted CD4+, CD8+, or CD8+CD57+ T cells (not recorded which) from PBMCs. All receptors derive from a human donor in good health, serving as a control.

This clonotype was detected many times. J is TRBJ2-7 and V is TRBV3-1; 14 bases line up with TRBD2. The CDR3 length is 16 residues. Germline V gives CDR1 LGHDT, CDR2 YNNKEL (reference sequence). Unmatched junction bases numbered 8, after V lost 6 bases and J lost 4 bases. The CDR3 reads CASSPNGLAGGYEQYF. As DNA, the CDR3 is TGTGCCAGCAGTCCTAACGGACTAGCGGGAGGTTACGAGCAGTACTTC.

The gene calls are TRBV19 and TRBJ2-1; tentatively, D is TRBD2 (5 bases). Germline values: CDR1 LNHDA, CDR2 SQIVND (reference sequence). V was shortened by 3 bases and J by 8 bases, with 8 bases between the two germline ends. The CDR3 has 12 residues. This CDR3 is CASSMDSDEQFF. The CDR3 bases are TGTGCCAGTAGTATGGACTCGGATGAGCAGTTCTTC.

The V call is TRBV7-6, the J call TRBJ2-2, with TRBD1 as a possible D gene (5 bases). V gave up 1 base and J gave up 7 bases, with 7 bases separating them. Germline V gene lookup returns CDR1 SGHVS and CDR2 FNYEAQ. The CDR3 is made up of 13 amino acids. Here the CDR3 reads CASSLGGDGELFF. Written as DNA, the CDR3 is TGTGCCAGCAGCTTAGGGGGCGACGGGGAGCTGTTTTTT. Filled out from reference TRBV7-6 and TRBJ2-2, the complete variable domain reads GAGVSQSPRYKVTKRGQDVALRCDPISGHVSLYWYRQALGQGPEFLTYFNYEAQQDKSGLPNDRFSAERPEGSISTLTIQRTEQRDSAMYRCASSLGGDGELFFGEGSRLTVL.

The J gene is TRBJ1-5, the V gene TRBV28, with 8 bases lining up with TRBD1. The CDR3 sequence is 15 residues long. Germline V gene sequence: CDR1 MDHEN, CDR2 SYDVKM. After removal of 5 bases from V and 1 base from J, the junction contained 4 bases not matched to a gene. DNA for the CDR3: TGTGCCAGCAGTCGACAGGGGATCAGCAATCAGCCCCAGCATTTT. The encoded protein is CASSRQGISNQPQHF.

This clonotype was recorded once. The chain recombines TRBV10-3 with TRBJ2-1; D perhaps matches TRBD2 (6 bases). The length of the CDR3 is 15 residues. Per the germline V gene, CDR1 is ENHRY and CDR2 is SYGVKD. The V gene lost 3 bases and the J gene lost 1 base, with 10 bases spanning the gap. CDR3 DNA sequence: TGTGCCATCAGTGATGCGGGAAGGTCCTACAATGAGCAGTTCTTC. Amino acid sequence: CAISDAGRSYNEQFF.

The J gene is TRBJ2-6, the V gene TRBV6-5; tentative D call: TRBD2 (5 bases). V shed 7 bases and J shed 9 bases, with 16 bases lying between them. Per the germline V gene, CDR1 is MNHEY and CDR2 is SVGAGI. This CDR3 spans 14 amino acids. The CDR3 nucleotides are TGTGCCAGCAATTCGCCGCGGAGGAACAACGTCCTGACTTTC. It specifies CASNSPRRNNVLTF.